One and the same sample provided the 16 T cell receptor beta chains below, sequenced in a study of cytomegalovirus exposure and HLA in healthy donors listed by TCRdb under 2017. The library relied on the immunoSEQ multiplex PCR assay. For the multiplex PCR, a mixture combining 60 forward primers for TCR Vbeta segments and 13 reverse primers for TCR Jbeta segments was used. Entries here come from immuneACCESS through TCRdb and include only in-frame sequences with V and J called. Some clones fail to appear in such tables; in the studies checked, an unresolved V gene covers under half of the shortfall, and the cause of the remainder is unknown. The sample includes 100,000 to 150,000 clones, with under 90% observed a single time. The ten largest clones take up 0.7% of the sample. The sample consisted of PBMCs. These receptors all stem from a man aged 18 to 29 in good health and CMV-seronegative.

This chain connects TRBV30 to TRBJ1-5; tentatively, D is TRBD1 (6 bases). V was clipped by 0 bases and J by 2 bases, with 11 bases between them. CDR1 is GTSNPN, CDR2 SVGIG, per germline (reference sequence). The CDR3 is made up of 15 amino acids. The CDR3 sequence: CAWSVRAGGNQPQHF. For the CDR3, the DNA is TGTGCCTGGAGTGTAAGGGCAGGGGGCAATCAGCCCCAGCATTTT.

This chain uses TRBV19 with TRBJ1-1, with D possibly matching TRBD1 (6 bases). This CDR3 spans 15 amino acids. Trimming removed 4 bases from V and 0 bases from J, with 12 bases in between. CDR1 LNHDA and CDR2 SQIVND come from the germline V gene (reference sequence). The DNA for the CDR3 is TGTGCCAGTAGTACCCAGGGGTGGATGAACACTGAAGCTTTCTTT. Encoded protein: CASSTQGWMNTEAFF. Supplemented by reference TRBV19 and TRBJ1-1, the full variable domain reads DGGITQSPKYLFRKEGQNVTLSCEQNLNHDAMYWYRQDPGQGLRLIYYSQIVNDFQKGDIAEGYSVSREKKESFPLTVTSAQKNPTAFYLCASSTQGWMNTEAFFGQGTRLTVV.

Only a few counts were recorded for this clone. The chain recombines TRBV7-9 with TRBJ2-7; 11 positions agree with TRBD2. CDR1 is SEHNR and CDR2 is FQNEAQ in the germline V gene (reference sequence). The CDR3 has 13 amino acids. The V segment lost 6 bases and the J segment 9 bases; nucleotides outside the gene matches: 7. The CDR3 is CASRQTSGSLQYF. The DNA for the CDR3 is TGTGCCAGCAGACAAACTAGCGGGAGCCTGCAGTACTTC.

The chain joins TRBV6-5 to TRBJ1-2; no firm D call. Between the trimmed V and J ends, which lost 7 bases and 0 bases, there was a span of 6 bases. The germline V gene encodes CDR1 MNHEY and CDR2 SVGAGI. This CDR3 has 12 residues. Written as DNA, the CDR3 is TGTGCCAGCAAACAGACTAACTATGGCTACACCTTC. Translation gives CASKQTNYGYTF.

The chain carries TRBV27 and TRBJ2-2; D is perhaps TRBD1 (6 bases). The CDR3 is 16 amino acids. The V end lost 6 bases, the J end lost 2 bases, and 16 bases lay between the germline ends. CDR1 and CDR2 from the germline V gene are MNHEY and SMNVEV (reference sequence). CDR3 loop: CASRQTTGINTGELFF. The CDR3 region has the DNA TGTGCCAGCAGGCAAACAACAGGGATTAACACCGGGGAGCTGTTTTTT.

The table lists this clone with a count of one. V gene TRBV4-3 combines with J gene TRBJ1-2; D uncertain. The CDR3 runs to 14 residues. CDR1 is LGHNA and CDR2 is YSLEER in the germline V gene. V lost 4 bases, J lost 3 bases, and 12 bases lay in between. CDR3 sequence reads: CASSPSGPHYGYTF. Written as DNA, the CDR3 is TGCGCCAGCAGCCCGAGCGGGCCCCACTATGGCTACACCTTC.

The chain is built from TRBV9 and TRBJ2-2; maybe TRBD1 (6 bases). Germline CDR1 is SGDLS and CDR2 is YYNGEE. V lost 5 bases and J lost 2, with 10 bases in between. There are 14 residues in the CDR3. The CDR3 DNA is TGTGCCAGCAGAGGACAGTTAAACACCGGGGAGCTGTTTTTT. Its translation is CASRGQLNTGELFF.

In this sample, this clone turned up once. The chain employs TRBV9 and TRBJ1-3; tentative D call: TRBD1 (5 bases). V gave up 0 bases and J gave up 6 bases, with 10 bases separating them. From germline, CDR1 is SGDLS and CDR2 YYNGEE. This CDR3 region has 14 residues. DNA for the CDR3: TGTGCCAGCAGCGTAGGATGGGGGGAAAACACCATATATTTT. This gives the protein CASSVGWGENTIYF. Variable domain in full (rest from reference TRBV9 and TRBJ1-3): DSGVTQTPKHLITATGQRVTLRCSPRSGDLSVYWYQQSLDQGLQFLIQYYNGEERAKGNILERFSAQQFPDLHSELNLSSLELGDSALYFCASSVGWGENTIYFGEGSWLTVV.

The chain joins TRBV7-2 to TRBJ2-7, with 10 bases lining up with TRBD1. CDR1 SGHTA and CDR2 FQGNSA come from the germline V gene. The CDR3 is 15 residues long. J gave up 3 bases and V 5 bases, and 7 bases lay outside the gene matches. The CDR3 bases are TGTGCCAGCAGCCCCGGACAGGGGGTTCACTACGAGCAGTACTTC. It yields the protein CASSPGQGVHYEQYF.

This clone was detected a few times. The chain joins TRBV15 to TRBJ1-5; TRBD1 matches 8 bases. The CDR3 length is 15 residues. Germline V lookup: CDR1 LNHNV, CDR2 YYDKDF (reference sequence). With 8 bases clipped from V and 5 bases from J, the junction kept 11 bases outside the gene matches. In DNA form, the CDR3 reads TGTGCCACCGGGAGTACCAGGGGGCGCGATCAGCCCCAGCATTTT. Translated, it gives CATGSTRGRDQPQHF.

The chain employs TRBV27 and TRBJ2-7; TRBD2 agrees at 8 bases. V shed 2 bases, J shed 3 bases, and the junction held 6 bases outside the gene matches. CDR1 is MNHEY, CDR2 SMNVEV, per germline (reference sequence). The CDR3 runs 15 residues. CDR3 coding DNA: TGTGCCAGCAGTTTAGGGCTAGCGGGCAACTACGAGCAGTACTTC. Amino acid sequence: CASSLGLAGNYEQYF.

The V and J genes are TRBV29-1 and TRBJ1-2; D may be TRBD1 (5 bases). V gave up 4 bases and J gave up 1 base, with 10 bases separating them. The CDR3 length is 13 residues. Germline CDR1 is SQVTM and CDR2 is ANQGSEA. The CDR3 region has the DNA TGCAGCGTTGGCGACAGTCTTAACTATGGCTACACCTTC. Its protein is CSVGDSLNYGYTF. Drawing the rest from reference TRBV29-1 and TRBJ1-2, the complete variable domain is SAVISQKPSRDICQRGTSLTIQCQVDSQVTMMFWYRQQPGQSLTLIATANQGSEATYESGFVIDKFPISRPNLTFSTLTVSNMSPEDSSIYLCSVGDSLNYGYTFGSGTRLTVV.

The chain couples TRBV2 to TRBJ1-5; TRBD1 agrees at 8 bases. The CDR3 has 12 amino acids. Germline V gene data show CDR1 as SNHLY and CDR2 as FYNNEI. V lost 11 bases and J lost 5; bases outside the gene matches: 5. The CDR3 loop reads CAARGRDQPQHF. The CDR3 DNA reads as TGTGCCGCCAGGGGGCGAGATCAGCCCCAGCATTTT.

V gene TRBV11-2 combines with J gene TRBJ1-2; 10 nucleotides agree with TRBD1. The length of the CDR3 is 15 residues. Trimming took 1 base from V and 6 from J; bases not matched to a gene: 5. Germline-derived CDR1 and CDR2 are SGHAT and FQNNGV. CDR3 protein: CASSLGLTGGDGYTF. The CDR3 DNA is TGTGCCAGCAGCTTAGGCCTGACAGGGGGCGATGGCTACACCTTC.

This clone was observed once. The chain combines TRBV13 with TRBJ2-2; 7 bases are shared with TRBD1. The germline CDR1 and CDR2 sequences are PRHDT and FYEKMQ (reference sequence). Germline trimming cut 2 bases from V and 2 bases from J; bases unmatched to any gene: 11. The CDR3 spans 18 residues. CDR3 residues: CASSLRGPGLLNTGELFF. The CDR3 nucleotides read TGTGCCAGCAGCTTAAGGGGGCCAGGATTATTAAACACCGGGGAGCTGTTTTTT.

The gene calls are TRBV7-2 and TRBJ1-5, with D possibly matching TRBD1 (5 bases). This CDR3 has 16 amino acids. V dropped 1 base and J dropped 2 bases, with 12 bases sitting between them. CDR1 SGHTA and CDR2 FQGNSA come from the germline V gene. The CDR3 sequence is CASSLVAGMGNQPQHF. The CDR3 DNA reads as TGTGCCAGCAGCTTAGTCGCAGGGATGGGCAATCAGCCCCAGCATTTT.